This T cell receptor beta chain stems from a study of blood T cell repertoires in COVID-19. Looking at the study overall: Some COVID-19 samples were acute and others convalescent; all came from the United States, Italy and Spain. The analysed material was cDNA or gDNA that came from T cells, B-cell-depleted T cells, or PBMCs.

How the authors handled the data: Amplification of reference gene primers was used by the study to estimate nucleated cell counts. Libraries were prepared by immunoSEQ multiplex PCR; TCRdb keeps only in-frame clonotypes and omits some of them. The V and J calls and the clone size are those of that table, but D and trimming were determined from the DNA. The repertoire holds around 200,000 clones, about 86% seen once, with about 2.2% in the top ten. V was pared by 4 bases and J by 8 bases, with 5 bases of the junction left unmatched. The CDR3 extends over 12 amino acids. From germline, CDR1 is SGHDT and CDR2 YYEEEE.

The chain links TRBV5-6 to TRBJ1-2; 7 bases agree with TRBD1. Sequencing used peripheral blood. This clonotype was obtained from a woman aged 45-60 years with acute or convalescent COVID-19. The chain's CDR3 is CASSQGGRGYTF. Written as DNA, the CDR3 is TGTGCCAGCAGCCAGGGGGGACGCGGCTACACCTTC.